This TCR beta chain is drawn from a study of identical twins. Overall study findings and caveats: Conclusions came from cross-sectional statistical analysis, not from following the same donors. Analyses of zero insertions could be partly confounded by invariant MAIT and iNKT cells.

Each CDR3 protein is one row after TCRdb ran MiXCR on the 5' RACE reads. This table has about 890,000 distinct CDR3 sequences, over 9% appearing once. Details on this clonotype: Its antigen is not identified.

The J segment lost 4 bases and the V segment lost 4 bases, leaving 6 bases of the junction unmatched. The CDR3 length is 14 residues. Germline loops: CDR1 SGHRS, CDR2 YFSETQ. These data also formed part of another study, on yellow fever vaccine responses in identical twins.

Sequencing was performed on PBMCs. This receptor was obtained from a woman between 18 and 29 years old in good health. This chain joins TRBV5-1 and TRBJ2-5, with 8 bases lining up with TRBD1. CDR3 DNA: TGCGCCAGCAGCGAGGACAGGGTCAGAGAGACCCAGTACTTC. The encoded protein is CASSEDRVRETQYF.